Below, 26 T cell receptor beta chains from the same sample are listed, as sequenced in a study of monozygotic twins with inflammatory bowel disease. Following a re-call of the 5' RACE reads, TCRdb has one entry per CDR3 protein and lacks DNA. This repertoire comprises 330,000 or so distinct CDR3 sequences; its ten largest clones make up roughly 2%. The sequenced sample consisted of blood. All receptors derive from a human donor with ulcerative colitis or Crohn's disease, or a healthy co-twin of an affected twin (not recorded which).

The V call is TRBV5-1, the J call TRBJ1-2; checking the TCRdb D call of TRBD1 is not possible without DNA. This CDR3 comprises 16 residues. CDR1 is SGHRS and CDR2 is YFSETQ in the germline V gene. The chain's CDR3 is CASSLGDRGANYGYTF.

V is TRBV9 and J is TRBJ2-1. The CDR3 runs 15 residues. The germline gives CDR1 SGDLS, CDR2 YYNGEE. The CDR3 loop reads CASSPDLLSYNEQFF. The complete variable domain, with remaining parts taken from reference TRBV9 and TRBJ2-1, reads DSGVTQTPKHLITATGQRVTLRCSPRSGDLSVYWYQQSLDQGLQFLIQYYNGEERAKGNILERFSAQQFPDLHSELNLSSLELGDSALYFCASSPDLLSYNEQFFGPGTRLTVL.

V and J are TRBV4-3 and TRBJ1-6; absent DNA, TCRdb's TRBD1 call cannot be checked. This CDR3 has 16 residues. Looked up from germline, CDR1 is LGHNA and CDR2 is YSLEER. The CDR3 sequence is CASSRDRSSYNSPLHF.

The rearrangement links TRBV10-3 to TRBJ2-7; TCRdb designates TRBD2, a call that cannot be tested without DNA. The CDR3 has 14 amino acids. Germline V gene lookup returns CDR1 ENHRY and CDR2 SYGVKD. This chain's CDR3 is CANALAGGYGEQYF.

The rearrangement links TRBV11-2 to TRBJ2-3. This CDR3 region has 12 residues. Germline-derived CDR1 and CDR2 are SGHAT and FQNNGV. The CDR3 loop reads CASSLGPDTQYF.

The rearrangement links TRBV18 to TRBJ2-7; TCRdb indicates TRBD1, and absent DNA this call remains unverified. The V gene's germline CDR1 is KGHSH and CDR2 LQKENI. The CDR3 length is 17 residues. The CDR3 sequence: CASSPSIPGQGFHEQYF.

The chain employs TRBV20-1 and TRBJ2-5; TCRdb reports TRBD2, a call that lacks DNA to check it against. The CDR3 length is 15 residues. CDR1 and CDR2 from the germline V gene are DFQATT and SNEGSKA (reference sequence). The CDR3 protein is CSASGLAGGQETQYF.

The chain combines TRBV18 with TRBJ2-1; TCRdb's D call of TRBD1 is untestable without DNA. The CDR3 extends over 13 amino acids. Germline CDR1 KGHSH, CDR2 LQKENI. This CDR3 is CASSPTRGNEQFF. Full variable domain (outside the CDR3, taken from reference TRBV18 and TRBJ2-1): NAGVMQNPRHLVRRRGQEARLRCSPMKGHSHVYWYRQLPEEGLKFMVYLQKENIIDESGMPKERFSAEFPKEGPSILRIQQVVRGDSAAYFCASSPTRGNEQFFGPGTRLTVL.

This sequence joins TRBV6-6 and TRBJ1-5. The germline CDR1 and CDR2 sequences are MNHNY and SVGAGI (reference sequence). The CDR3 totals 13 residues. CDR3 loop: CASSYAADQPQHF.

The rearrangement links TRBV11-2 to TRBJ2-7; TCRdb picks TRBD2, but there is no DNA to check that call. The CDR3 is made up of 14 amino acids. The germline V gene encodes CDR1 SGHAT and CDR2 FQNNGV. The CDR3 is CASSRDRDYREQYF.

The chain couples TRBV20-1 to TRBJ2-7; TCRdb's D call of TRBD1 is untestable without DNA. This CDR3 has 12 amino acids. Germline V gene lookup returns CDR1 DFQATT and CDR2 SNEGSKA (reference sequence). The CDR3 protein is CSADDRGPEQYF.

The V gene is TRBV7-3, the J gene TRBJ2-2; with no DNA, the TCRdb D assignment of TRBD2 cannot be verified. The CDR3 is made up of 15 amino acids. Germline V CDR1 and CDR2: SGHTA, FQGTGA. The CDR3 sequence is CASSLLAGGTGELFF.

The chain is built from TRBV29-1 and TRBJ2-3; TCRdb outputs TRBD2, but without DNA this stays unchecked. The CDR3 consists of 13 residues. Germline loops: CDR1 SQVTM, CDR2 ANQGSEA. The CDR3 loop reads CSVAGGGTDTQYF.

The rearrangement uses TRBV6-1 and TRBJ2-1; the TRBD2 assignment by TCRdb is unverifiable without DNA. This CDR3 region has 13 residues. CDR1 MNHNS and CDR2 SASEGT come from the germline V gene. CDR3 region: CASSERAGFEQFF.

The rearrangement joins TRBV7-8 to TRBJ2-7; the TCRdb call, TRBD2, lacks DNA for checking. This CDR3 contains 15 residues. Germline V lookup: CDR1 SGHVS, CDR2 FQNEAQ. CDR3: CASSSALAGSYEQYF. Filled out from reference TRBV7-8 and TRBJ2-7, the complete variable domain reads GAGVSQSPRYKVAKRGQDVALRCDPISGHVSLFWYQQALGQGPEFLTYFQNEAQLDKSGLPSDRFFAERPEGSVSTLKIQRTQQEDSAVYLCASSSALAGSYEQYFGPGTRLTVT.

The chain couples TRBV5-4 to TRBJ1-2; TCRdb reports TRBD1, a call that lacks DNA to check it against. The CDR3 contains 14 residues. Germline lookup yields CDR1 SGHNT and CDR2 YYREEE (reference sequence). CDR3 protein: CASSSPSRIGGYTF.

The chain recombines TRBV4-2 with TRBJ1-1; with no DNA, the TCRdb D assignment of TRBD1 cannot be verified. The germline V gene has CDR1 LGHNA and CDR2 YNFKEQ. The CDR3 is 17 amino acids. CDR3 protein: CASSPPYLTGANTEAFF.

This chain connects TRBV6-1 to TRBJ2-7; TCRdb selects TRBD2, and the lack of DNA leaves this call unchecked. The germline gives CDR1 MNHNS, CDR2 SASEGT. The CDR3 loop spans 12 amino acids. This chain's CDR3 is CASCRTIYEQYF.

CDR3 loop: CSARDAARTGSGNTIYF. The V and J genes are TRBV20-1 and TRBJ1-3; TCRdb's assignment of TRBD1 cannot be checked, as there is no DNA. The CDR3 runs 17 residues. Germline CDR1 is DFQATT and CDR2 is SNEGSKA (reference sequence).

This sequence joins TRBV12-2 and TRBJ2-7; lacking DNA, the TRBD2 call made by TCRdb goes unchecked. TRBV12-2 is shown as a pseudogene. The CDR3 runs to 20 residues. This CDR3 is CASRLLSWHLGLAGVVEQYF.

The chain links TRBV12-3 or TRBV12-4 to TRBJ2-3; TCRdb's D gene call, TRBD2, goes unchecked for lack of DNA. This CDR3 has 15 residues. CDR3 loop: CASSRSSGTADTQYF.

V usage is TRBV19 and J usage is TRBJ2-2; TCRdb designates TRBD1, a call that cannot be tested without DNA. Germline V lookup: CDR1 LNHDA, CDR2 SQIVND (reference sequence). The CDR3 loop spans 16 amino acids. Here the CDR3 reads CASSHGTAINTGELFF.

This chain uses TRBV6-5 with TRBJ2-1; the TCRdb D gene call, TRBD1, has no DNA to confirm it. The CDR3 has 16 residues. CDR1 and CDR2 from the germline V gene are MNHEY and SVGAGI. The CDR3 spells CASIIPTGDNQNEQFF.

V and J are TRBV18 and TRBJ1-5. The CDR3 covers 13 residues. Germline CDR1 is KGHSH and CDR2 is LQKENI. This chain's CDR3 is CASLLDSNQPQHF.

The CDR3 loop is CASSPDWEVETQYF. The J gene is TRBJ2-5, the V gene TRBV6-1. Germline lookup yields CDR1 MNHNS and CDR2 SASEGT. The CDR3 contains 14 residues.

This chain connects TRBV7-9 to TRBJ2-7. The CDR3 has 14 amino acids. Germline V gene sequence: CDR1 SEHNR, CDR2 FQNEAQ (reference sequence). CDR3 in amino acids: CASSDPTDTYEQYF.